Here is one T cell receptor (beta chain) with its context. Its antigen is as yet unknown. The sample comes from a study of cytomegalovirus exposure and HLA in healthy donors. The study, taken as a whole, reports: In a later analysis, productive TCRs from donors in an Asian-associated ancestry cluster reportedly carried fewer N-insertions than the cohort mean.

This PCR relied on a set of 60 Vbeta primers and 13 Jbeta primers. Profiling relied on immunoSEQ multiplex PCR, and the TCRdb table lists in-frame clones only, not all of them. The sample comprises 80,000 to 95,000 clones, under 75% of which are singletons, and roughly 2.5% rests with the top ten. Trimming cost V 0 bases and J 3 bases, with 6 bases left between them. The CDR3 sequence is 13 residues long. The germline V gene encodes CDR1 SGHNT and CDR2 YYREEE (reference sequence). The chain has TRBV5-4 and TRBJ1-2; TRBD1 is a possible D gene (6 bases). This sequence originates from a human donor in good health. Sequencing input: PBMCs. For the CDR3, the DNA is TGTGCCAGCAGCTTGGAGGGGGACTATGGCTACACCTTC. Translation: CASSLEGDYGYTF. The entire variable domain, with the rest obtained from reference TRBV5-4 and TRBJ1-2, is as follows: ETGVTQSPTHLIKTRGQQVTLRCSSQSGHNTVSWYQQALGQGPQFIFQYYREEENGRGNFPPRFSGLQFPNYSSELNVNALELDDSALYLCASSLEGDYGYTFGSGTRLTVV.